The 30 T cell receptor beta chains reported below all come from one sample, sequenced in a study of T cell clonotyping in hematopoietic cell transplantation. Using immunoSEQ multiplex PCR, the repertoire was profiled, and TCRdb retains in-frame clones only, with some absent. This sample has approximately 26,000 clones, with 70% to 85% found just once. The time point was: recipient sample about 28 days before transplant, after cytoreduction. The sample was peripheral blood mononuclear cells, taken before stem cell transplant. Receptors originate from a woman aged 55-69 years with acute myeloid leukemia. Some clones in this sample may be carry-over from other donors' samples.

This chain uses TRBV19 with TRBJ1-2; TRBD1 is a possible D gene (6 bases). CDR3 size: 14 residues. V lost 10 bases, J lost 0 bases, and 15 bases lay in between. The V gene's germline CDR1 is LNHDA and CDR2 SQIVND (reference sequence). For the CDR3, the DNA is TGTGCCACCGTGGACAGCGCGACTAACTATGGCTACACCTTC. It translates to CATVDSATNYGYTF.

The J gene is TRBJ2-7, the V gene TRBV6-5, with a tentative D call TRBD2 (6 bases). The CDR3 has 12 residues. Germline V lookup: CDR1 MNHEY, CDR2 SVGAGI. With 8 bases removed from V and 6 bases from J, the gap between germline ends came to 14 bases. CDR3 nucleotide sequence: TGTGCCAGCCGAACGGAGGGGAGCGAGCAGTACTTC. Translation: CASRTEGSEQYF.

This clone is a singleton in its sample. The rearrangement uses TRBV2 and TRBJ2-1; a possible D gene is TRBD2 (5 bases). The germline V gene has CDR1 SNHLY and CDR2 FYNNEI. Trimming removed 3 bases from V and 6 bases from J, with 15 bases in between. The CDR3 totals 15 residues. The chain's CDR3 is CASSEQARGLNEQFF. For the CDR3, the DNA is TGTGCCAGCAGTGAGCAAGCGCGAGGACTCAATGAGCAGTTCTTC.

The rearrangement joins TRBV27 to TRBJ1-5, with TRBD1 as a possible D gene (6 bases). Trimming pared 2 bases from V and 4 bases from J, leaving 9 bases between. This CDR3 has 14 amino acids. Per germline, CDR1 MNHEY and CDR2 SMNVEV (reference sequence). CDR3 bases: TGTGCCAGCAGTTTAGGGACACCGAATCAGCCCCAGCATTTT. Amino acid sequence: CASSLGTPNQPQHF.

This sequence joins TRBV5-1 and TRBJ2-3; 9 bases match TRBD2. Germline V lookup: CDR1 SGHRS, CDR2 YFSETQ. The CDR3 is 15 residues long. Germline trimming cut 0 bases from V and 6 bases from J; bases unmatched to any gene: 5. The CDR3 sequence: CASSLAGGRADTQYF. DNA of the CDR3: TGCGCCAGCAGCTTGGCCGGCGGGAGGGCCGATACGCAGTATTTT.

This clone came up a few times. In DNA, the CDR3 is TGTGCCAGCAGTGACCATCCAGGGTACACAGATACGCAGTATTTT. This encodes CASSDHPGYTDTQYF. The J gene is TRBJ2-3, the V gene TRBV6-4; TRBD1 is a possible D gene (5 bases). The germline gives CDR1 MRHNA, CDR2 SNTAGT. The CDR3 extends over 15 amino acids. V lost 2 bases and J 2 bases, leaving 11 bases between the germline ends.

This chain links TRBV11-2 with TRBJ2-7, with D perhaps TRBD1 or TRBD2 (5 bases each). Germline V lookup: CDR1 SGHAT, CDR2 FQNNGV. This CDR3 spans 15 amino acids. Trimming shortened V by 5 bases and J by 3 bases, and 17 bases separated the two germline ends. CDR3 amino acids: CASSVYSGTHYEQYF. DNA for the CDR3: TGTGCCAGCAGCGTCTACTCCGGGACCCACTACGAGCAGTACTTC.

The chain has TRBV5-1 and TRBJ1-1; the D is unclear. Germline values: CDR1 SGHRS, CDR2 YFSETQ. This CDR3 contains 14 residues. V lost 0 bases and J lost 1, with 7 bases in between. CDR3 DNA sequence: TGCGCCAGCAGCTTGGGGGGTGGGAACACTGAAGCTTTCTTT. It is translated as CASSLGGGNTEAFF.

The chain has TRBV19 and TRBJ1-6; 7 bases are a match to TRBD1. CDR3 length: 15 amino acids. The ends lost 4 bases at V and 6 bases at J; junction bases unmatched: 6. Germline assignment: CDR1 LNHDA and CDR2 SQIVND (reference sequence). This chain's CDR3 is CASSSSGTANSPLHF. CDR3 nucleotide sequence: TGTGCCAGTAGTAGTTCCGGGACAGCTAATTCACCCCTCCACTTT.

In its sample, this clone was seen once. The chain has TRBV6-1 and TRBJ2-3, with TRBD2 matching over 7 bases. The CDR3 contains 15 residues. J was trimmed by 1 base and V by 10 bases; bases with no gene match: 11. Germline V CDR1 and CDR2: MNHNS, SASEGT. The CDR3 reads CATRGASGRTDTQYF. The CDR3 DNA follows: TGTGCCACCCGAGGGGCTAGCGGTCGCACAGATACGCAGTATTTT.

V gene TRBV7-8 combines with J gene TRBJ1-2, with a tentative D call TRBD1 (5 bases). Germline-derived CDR1 and CDR2 are SGHVS and FQNEAQ. V dropped 5 bases and J dropped 3 bases, with 16 bases sitting between them. This CDR3 comprises 15 residues. This chain's CDR3 is CASSLMGQGDYGYTF. CDR3 nucleotides: TGTGCCAGCAGCCTGATGGGGCAGGGTGACTATGGCTACACCTTC.

This chain joins TRBV6-5 and TRBJ2-2, with unresolved D. Germline values: CDR1 MNHEY, CDR2 SVGAGI. This CDR3 comprises 14 residues. V gave up 5 bases and J gave up 0 bases, with 7 bases separating them. The CDR3 nucleotides read TGTGCCAGCAGTCTGACCCCGAACACCGGGGAGCTGTTTTTT. Its protein product is CASSLTPNTGELFF.

The rearrangement uses TRBV9 and TRBJ2-7; perhaps TRBD2 as D (5 bases). The V end was cut by 0 bases, the J end by 0 bases, with 13 bases between. The CDR3 is 16 residues long. Germline V lookup: CDR1 SGDLS, CDR2 YYNGEE. CDR3: CASSVGGAQSSYEQYF. In nucleotides, the CDR3 is TGTGCCAGCAGCGTAGGGGGAGCGCAGAGCTCCTACGAGCAGTACTTC.

The chain combines TRBV7-2 with TRBJ2-7, with D hard to call. The CDR3 sequence is 11 residues long. V was cut by 4 bases and J by 2 bases, with 3 bases left in between. Germline-derived CDR1 and CDR2 are SGHTA and FQGNSA. DNA of the CDR3: TGTGCCAGCAGCTATGCCTACGAGCAGTACTTC. Its protein is CASSYAYEQYF.

The rearrangement uses TRBV7-2 and TRBJ1-4, with TRBD1 matching 7 bases. Germline CDR1 SGHTA, CDR2 FQGNSA. Germline trimming cut 1 base from V and 8 bases from J; bases unmatched to any gene: 4. CDR3 length: 14 amino acids. Here the CDR3 DNA reads TGTGCCAGCAGCTTAGGACAGGGAGACGAAAAACTGTTTTTT. Translated, it gives CASSLGQGDEKLFF.

V gene TRBV5-6 combines with J gene TRBJ1-1; weak D call: TRBD1 (6 bases). Germline V gene data show CDR1 as SGHDT and CDR2 as YYEEEE. The V and J ends lost 2 bases and 8 bases respectively, with 10 bases between them. The CDR3 is made up of 12 amino acids. The CDR3 DNA is TGTGCCAGCAGCTTAACCACAGGGGAAGCTTTCTTT. It yields the protein CASSLTTGEAFF.

The chain has TRBV29-1 and TRBJ2-7; D is ambiguous. The CDR3 has 11 residues. Germline V gene data show CDR1 as SQVTM and CDR2 as ANQGSEA. V was cut by 7 bases and J by 2 bases, with 9 bases left in between. CDR3 DNA sequence: TGCAGCGCCGGGCATCCCTACGAGCAGTACTTC. This translates into CSAGHPYEQYF.

The rearrangement links TRBV14 to TRBJ2-7; D may be TRBD1 or TRBD2 (5 bases each). This CDR3 region has 15 residues. Germline lookup yields CDR1 SGHDN and CDR2 FVKESK. V lost 1 base and J 7 bases, leaving 17 bases between the germline ends. The CDR3 region has the DNA TGTGCCAGCAGCCAAGGAAGACGGGGCGTAGGTGAGCAGTACTTC. This codes for CASSQGRRGVGEQYF.

The J gene is TRBJ2-7, the V gene TRBV19; no definite D call. Germline V gene sequence: CDR1 LNHDA, CDR2 SQIVND (reference sequence). The CDR3 sequence is 13 residues long. V gave up 1 base and J gave up 7 bases, with 11 bases separating them. Here the CDR3 DNA reads TGTGCCAGTAGTATAGGGCACCGAAGGGAGCAGTACTTC. Translating it yields CASSIGHRREQYF.

V gene TRBV7-8 combines with J gene TRBJ2-7; D may be TRBD2 (6 bases). The V end was cut by 5 bases, the J end by 3 bases, with 11 bases between. CDR3 length: 13 amino acids. Germline V gives CDR1 SGHVS, CDR2 FQNEAQ. The CDR3 DNA is TGTGCCAGCAGCGTGACTAGGGGCTACGAGCAGTACTTC. This translates into CASSVTRGYEQYF.

This chain links TRBV29-1 with TRBJ2-1; D unclear. V was trimmed by 3 bases and J by 4 bases, leaving 7 bases between them. The CDR3 length is 12 residues. CDR1 and CDR2 (germline): SQVTM, ANQGSEA. In DNA, the CDR3 is TGCAGCGTTGAGGGTCCGTACAATGAGCAGTTCTTC. This translates into CSVEGPYNEQFF.

The chain combines TRBV10-1 with TRBJ1-5, with D unresolved. The V gene's germline CDR1 is WNHNN and CDR2 SYGVQD (reference sequence). The CDR3 sequence is 14 residues long. Trimming pared 0 bases from V and 3 bases from J, leaving 6 bases between. DNA for the CDR3: TGCGCCAGCAGTGAGTCAGGGATCAATCAGCCCCAGCATTTT. It codes for CASSESGINQPQHF.

As to this clone: Sequence at one end of the junction differs from germline and may be a read error. This chain connects TRBV7-9 to TRBJ2-2, with 9 bases aligning to TRBD2. The CDR3 loop spans 15 amino acids. Germline CDR1 and CDR2: SEHNR and FQNEAQ (reference sequence). Here the CDR3 DNA reads TGTGCCAGCAGTTTAGCGGGAGTAAAGTCCGGGGAGCTGTTTTTT. As protein: CASSLAGVKSGELFF.

The chain links TRBV10-3 to TRBJ1-5; D uncertain. Looked up from germline, CDR1 is ENHRY and CDR2 is SYGVKD. V lost 6 bases, J lost 2 bases, and 5 bases lay in between. This CDR3 region has 12 residues. CDR3 sequence (DNA): TGTGCCATCAGCTCGGGCAATCAGCCCCAGCATTTT. This translates into CAISSGNQPQHF.

In its sample, this clone was seen once. The J gene is TRBJ2-3, the V gene TRBV5-6; D assignment may be TRBD1 or TRBD2 (5 bases each). The germline V and J ends were trimmed by 4 bases and 0 bases, with 12 bases remaining between them. The germline gives CDR1 SGHDT, CDR2 YYEEEE. This CDR3 is 15 amino acids long. The CDR3 DNA reads as TGTGCCAGCAGCCGGGGCGTGCCTAGCACAGATACGCAGTATTTT. This gives the protein CASSRGVPSTDTQYF.

The chain has TRBV11-2 and TRBJ2-3, with 9 bases matching TRBD2. The CDR3 covers 16 residues. Germline V lookup: CDR1 SGHAT, CDR2 FQNNGV. The J segment lost 5 bases and the V segment lost 1 base, leaving 7 bases of the junction unmatched. Here the CDR3 DNA reads TGTGCCAGCAGCTTAGCAGGCTCGCGGGAGGGAGATACGCAGTATTTT. This codes for CASSLAGSREGDTQYF.

The chain carries TRBV5-1 and TRBJ2-7, with 7 bases fitting TRBD1. CDR3 length equals 14 residues. The junction had 7 bases not matched to a gene; V was cut back by 4 bases and J by 3 bases. Germline-derived CDR1 and CDR2 are SGHRS and YFSETQ. In DNA form, the CDR3 reads TGCGCCAGCAGCCCCTCAGGACAGGTCTACGAGCAGTACTTC. It is translated as CASSPSGQVYEQYF.

The rearrangement uses TRBV15 and TRBJ1-5; no firm D call. The CDR3 totals 14 residues. Germline CDR1 and CDR2: LNHNV and YYDKDF (reference sequence). V gave up 0 bases and J gave up 1 base, with 4 bases separating them. The CDR3 sequence: CATSRDGSNQPQHF. The CDR3 DNA is TGTGCCACCAGCAGAGATGGCAGCAATCAGCCCCAGCATTTT.

This chain connects TRBV7-2 to TRBJ1-1, with TRBD1 identical over 7 bases. The J segment lost 1 base and the V segment lost 5 bases, leaving 10 bases of the junction unmatched. This CDR3 is built from 16 residues. Germline loops: CDR1 SGHTA, CDR2 FQGNSA. In DNA, the CDR3 is TGTGCCAGCAGCCGGGACAGAACTCTGGGGAACACTGAAGCTTTCTTT. It is translated as CASSRDRTLGNTEAFF.

V and J are TRBV7-9 and TRBJ2-7; tentatively, D is TRBD1 (5 bases). The germline V gene encodes CDR1 SEHNR and CDR2 FQNEAQ (reference sequence). CDR3 size: 13 residues. Trimming pared 6 bases from V and 6 bases from J, leaving 15 bases between. CDR3 in DNA: TGTGCCAGCAGGGCGGACATTTTGTCCGAGCAGTACTTC. Encoded protein: CASRADILSEQYF. The variable domain in full, with the rest retrieved from reference TRBV7-9 and TRBJ2-7, is DTGVSQNPRHKITKRGQNVTFRCDPISEHNRLYWYRQTLGQGPEFLTYFQNEAQLEKSRLLSDRFSAERPKGSFSTLEIQRTEQGDSAMYLCASRADILSEQYFGPGTRLTVT.